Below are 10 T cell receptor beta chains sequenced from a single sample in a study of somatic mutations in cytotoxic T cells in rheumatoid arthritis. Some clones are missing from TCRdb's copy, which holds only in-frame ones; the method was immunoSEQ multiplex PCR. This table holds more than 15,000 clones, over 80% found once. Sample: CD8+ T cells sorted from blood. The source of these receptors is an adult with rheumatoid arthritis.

CDR3 sequence reads: CASGILGTSRNEQYF. The CDR3 nucleotides read TGTGCTAGTGGTATACTCGGGACTAGCAGAAACGAGCAGTACTTC. This sequence joins TRBV12-5 and TRBJ2-7; 9 bases map to TRBD2. The CDR3 spans 15 residues. CDR1 and CDR2 from the germline V gene are LGHNT and FRNRAP. Losses at the gene ends were 5 bases for V and 5 bases for J; bases not matched to a gene: 10.

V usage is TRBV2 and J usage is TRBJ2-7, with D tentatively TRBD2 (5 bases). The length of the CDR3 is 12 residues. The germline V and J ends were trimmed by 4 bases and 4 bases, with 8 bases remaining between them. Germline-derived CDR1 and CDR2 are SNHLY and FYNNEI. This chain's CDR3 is CASSADLYEQYF. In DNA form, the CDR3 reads TGTGCCAGCAGTGCGGACTTGTACGAGCAGTACTTC.

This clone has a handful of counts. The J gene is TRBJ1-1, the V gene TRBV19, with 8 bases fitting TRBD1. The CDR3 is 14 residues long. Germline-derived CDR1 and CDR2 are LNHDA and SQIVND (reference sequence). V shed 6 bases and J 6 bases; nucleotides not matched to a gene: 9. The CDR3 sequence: CASRVDGQGAEAFF. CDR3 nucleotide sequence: TGTGCCAGTAGAGTAGATGGACAGGGCGCTGAAGCTTTCTTT.

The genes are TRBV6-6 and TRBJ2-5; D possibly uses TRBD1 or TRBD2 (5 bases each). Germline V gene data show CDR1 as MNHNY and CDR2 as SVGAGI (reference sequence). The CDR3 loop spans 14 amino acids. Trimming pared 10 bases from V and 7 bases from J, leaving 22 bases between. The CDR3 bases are TGTGCCACCACAGGAGGCAGGGAACATGCGACCCAGTACTTC. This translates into CATTGGREHATQYF.

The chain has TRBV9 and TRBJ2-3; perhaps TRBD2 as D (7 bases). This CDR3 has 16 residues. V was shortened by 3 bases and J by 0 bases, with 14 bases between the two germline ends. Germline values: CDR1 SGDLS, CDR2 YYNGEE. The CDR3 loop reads CASSEPAGASTDTQYF. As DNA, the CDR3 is TGTGCCAGCAGCGAACCCGCGGGGGCCAGCACAGATACGCAGTATTTT. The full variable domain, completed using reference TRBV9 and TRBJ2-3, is DSGVTQTPKHLITATGQRVTLRCSPRSGDLSVYWYQQSLDQGLQFLIQYYNGEERAKGNILERFSAQQFPDLHSELNLSSLELGDSALYFCASSEPAGASTDTQYFGPGTRLTVL.

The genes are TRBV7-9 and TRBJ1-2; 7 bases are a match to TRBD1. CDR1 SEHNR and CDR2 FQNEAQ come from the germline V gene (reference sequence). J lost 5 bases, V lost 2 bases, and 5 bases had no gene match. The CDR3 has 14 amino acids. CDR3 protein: CASSLPGQSYGYTF. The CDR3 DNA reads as TGTGCCAGCAGCTTACCGGGACAGTCTTATGGCTACACCTTC.

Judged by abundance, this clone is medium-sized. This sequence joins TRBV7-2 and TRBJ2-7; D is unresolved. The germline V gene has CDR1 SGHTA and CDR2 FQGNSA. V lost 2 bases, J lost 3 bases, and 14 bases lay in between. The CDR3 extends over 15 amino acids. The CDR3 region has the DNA TGTGCCAGCAGCTTAAGGAATTCTGGAAACTACGAGCAGTACTTC. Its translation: CASSLRNSGNYEQYF.

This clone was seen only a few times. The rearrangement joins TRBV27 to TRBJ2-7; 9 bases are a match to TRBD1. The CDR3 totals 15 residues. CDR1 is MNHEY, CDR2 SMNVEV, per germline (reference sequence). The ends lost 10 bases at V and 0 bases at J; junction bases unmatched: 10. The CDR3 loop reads CATLRWDRDSYEQYF. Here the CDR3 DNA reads TGTGCCACCCTTAGGTGGGACAGGGACTCCTACGAGCAGTACTTC.

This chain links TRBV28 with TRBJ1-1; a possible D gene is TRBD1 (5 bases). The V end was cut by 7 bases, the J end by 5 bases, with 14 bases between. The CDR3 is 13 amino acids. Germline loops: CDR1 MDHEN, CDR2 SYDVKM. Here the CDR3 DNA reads TGTGCCAGCAACGGGGCGTGGGAGACTGAAGCTTTCTTT. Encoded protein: CASNGAWETEAFF.

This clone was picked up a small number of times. The CDR3 DNA sequence: TGTGCCAGCAGCTCCTACGGTTATGGCTACACCTTC. It specifies CASSSYGYGYTF. The chain uses TRBV28 and TRBJ1-2; D remains ambiguous. CDR3 length equals 12 residues. V was cut by 6 bases and J by 5 bases, with 10 bases left in between. Germline V lookup: CDR1 MDHEN, CDR2 SYDVKM.